The T cell receptor (beta chain) described here comes from a study of T cells expressing NK-cell markers. Study overall: Within the sequenced cohort of eight donors, seven exhibited HCMV seropositivity and one was seronegative.

The CDR3 is 17 residues long. CDR1 is LGHNA and CDR2 is YNFKEQ in the germline V gene. 5'RACE template switching with UMIs produced the TCR beta cDNA. TCRdb reprocessed the 5' RACE reads, with one entry per CDR3 protein and no DNA. The sample has 500,000 or so distinct CDR3 sequences. This rearrangement joins TRBV4-2 to TRBJ2-1; TCRdb calls TRBD2, which cannot be checked without DNA. Sequenced sample: blood T cells: a sorted CD56 or NKG2C T cell subset, CD4+ or CD8+ T cells, or bulk PBMC T cells (not recorded which). This receptor was taken from a young man in good health. CDR3 protein: CASSRDTTRRGRGEQFF.